These 20 T cell receptor beta chains were sequenced from one sample in a study of persistence of HIV-infected CD4 T cells. The stimulus was an HIV-1 Gag 15-mer peptide pool, 1 ug/peptide/mL. CD4+ T cells upregulating both CD40 ligand and CD69 were sorted as responding cells. The libraries were made with immunoSEQ version 4 in survey mode. Using immunoSEQ multiplex PCR, the repertoire was profiled, and TCRdb retains in-frame clones only, with some absent. The table has about 20,000 clones, approximately 65% seen once. Their antigens remain unidentified. The specimen was CD4+ T cells sorted from PBMCs after approximately 18-hour stimulation, collected from a patient who received antiretroviral therapy. These receptor sequences come from an adult woman with HIV who was CMV-seropositive.

V usage is TRBV4-1 and J usage is TRBJ2-1, with 10 nucleotides matching TRBD2. Trimming took 3 bases from V and 8 from J; bases not matched to a gene: 10. Germline assignment: CDR1 MGHRA and CDR2 YSYEKL. This CDR3 is built from 16 residues. The CDR3 nucleotides are TGCGCCAGCAGCCAGGGGACTAGCGTCGGTTTGGATGAGCAGTTCTTC. This translates into CASSQGTSVGLDEQFF.

The rearrangement joins TRBV12-3 or TRBV12-4 to TRBJ2-1; 9 nucleotides match TRBD1. With V trimmed by 4 bases and J by 12 bases, 4 bases remained unmatched. The CDR3 sequence is 12 residues long. The CDR3 sequence is CASSSGQGTQFF. The CDR3 DNA is TGTGCCAGCAGTTCAGGACAGGGGACGCAGTTCTTC.

This clone has only a few counts. The rearrangement uses TRBV19 and TRBJ1-2; 7 nucleotides line up with TRBD1. The CDR3 runs 13 residues. Germline V gene sequence: CDR1 LNHDA, CDR2 SQIVND (reference sequence). V shed 3 bases, J shed 7 bases, and the junction held 5 bases outside the gene matches. CDR3 region: CASSITGVGGYTF. The CDR3 region has the DNA TGTGCCAGTAGTATCACAGGGGTTGGTGGCTACACCTTC.

The chain has TRBV7-2 and TRBJ2-7, with a possible D match to TRBD2 (7 bases). The CDR3 totals 14 residues. Trimming shortened V by 8 bases and J by 6 bases, and 20 bases separated the two germline ends. The germline gives CDR1 SGHTA, CDR2 FQGNSA. CDR3: CASGSGGPVLEQYF. The CDR3 DNA reads TGTGCCAGCGGATCGGGGGGCCCGGTGCTCGAGCAGTACTTC.

J is TRBJ1-2 and V is TRBV5-6; a weak D match, TRBD1 (5 bases). The CDR3 spans 12 residues. CDR1 and CDR2 (germline): SGHDT, YYEEEE. V dropped 3 bases and J dropped 6 bases, with 9 bases sitting between them. The CDR3 loop is CASSWGGDGYTF. The DNA for the CDR3 is TGTGCCAGCAGCTGGGGGGGAGATGGCTACACCTTC. Based on the CDR3 plus reference TRBV5-6 and TRBJ1-2, the full variable domain is DAGVTQSPTHLIKTRGQQVTLRCSPKSGHDTVSWYQQALGQGPQFIFQYYEEEERQRGNFPDRFSGHQFPNYSSELNVNALLLGDSALYLCASSWGGDGYTFGSGTRLTVV.

The J gene is TRBJ1-2, the V gene TRBV9; no firm D call. This CDR3 is 14 amino acids long. Deletions cut 0 bases from V and 10 bases from J, with 16 bases between. Germline V gene sequence: CDR1 SGDLS, CDR2 YYNGEE. CDR3 nucleotides: TGTGCCAGCAGCGTAGAGGATCAGTCCCCCCCCTACACCTTC. It is translated as CASSVEDQSPPYTF.

This clone was detected only a few times. The chain links TRBV3-1 (or the pseudogene TRBV3-2) to TRBJ1-1; D remains unclear. Germline-derived CDR1 and CDR2 are LGHDT and YNNKEL (reference sequence). V was cut by 3 bases and J by 5 bases, with 7 bases left in between. There are 12 residues in the CDR3. CDR3 sequence reads: CASSHLETEAFF. The CDR3 DNA follows: TGTGCCAGCAGCCACTTGGAGACTGAAGCTTTCTTT.

The chain links TRBV11-1 to TRBJ2-7; TRBD1 or TRBD2 may be the D gene (5 bases each). V dropped 0 bases and J dropped 5 bases, with 5 bases sitting between them. The germline CDR1 and CDR2 sequences are SGHAT and FQDESV (reference sequence). The CDR3 sequence is 12 residues long. CDR3 bases: TGTGCCAGCAGCTTAGCGGGGGACGAGCAGTACTTC. Translated, it gives CASSLAGDEQYF.

The chain couples TRBV7-3 to TRBJ1-1; 7 bases line up with TRBD1. CDR1 and CDR2 (germline): SGHTA, FQGTGA. Germline trimming cut 5 bases from V and 7 bases from J; bases unmatched to any gene: 4. The CDR3 loop spans 12 amino acids. The DNA for the CDR3 is TGTGCCAGCAGCCACAGGGGAGGTGAAGCTTTCTTT. Amino acid sequence: CASSHRGGEAFF.

This clone turned up a few times. The chain combines TRBV4-1 with TRBJ1-6; a weak D match, TRBD1 (6 bases). Germline V gene data show CDR1 as MGHRA and CDR2 as YSYEKL. The CDR3 has 15 residues. V was shortened by 2 bases and J by 9 bases, with 14 bases between the two germline ends. Here the CDR3 DNA reads TGCGCCAGCAGCCAATATGGACAGTCGAGTTCACCCCTCCACTTT. As protein: CASSQYGQSSSPLHF.

V usage is TRBV6-5 and J usage is TRBJ2-3, with 8 bases that match TRBD2. The CDR3 loop spans 15 amino acids. J gave up 2 bases and V 2 bases, and 3 bases lay outside the gene matches. Germline V lookup: CDR1 MNHEY, CDR2 SVGAGI. The CDR3 is CASSYGGGTTDTQYF. CDR3 bases: TGTGCCAGCAGTTACGGCGGGGGGACCACAGATACGCAGTATTTT.

This sequence joins TRBV6-5 and TRBJ1-1; D might be TRBD1 (5 bases). Trimming took 3 bases from V and 6 from J, leaving 8 bases between them. This CDR3 is built from 12 residues. CDR1 and CDR2 from the germline V gene are MNHEY and SVGAGI. The CDR3 loop is CASSYRGAEAFF. For the CDR3, the DNA is TGTGCCAGCAGTTATCGGGGGGCTGAAGCTTTCTTT.

The sample holds one count of this clone. The CDR3 is CASSPPPPGQGDGYTF. CDR3 in DNA: TGTGCCAGCAGTCCTCCACCTCCGGGACAGGGGGATGGCTACACCTTC. The V and J genes are TRBV28 and TRBJ1-2, with 11 nucleotides matching TRBD1. Trimming at V came to 5 bases and at J to 6 bases, leaving 11 bases not matched to a gene. Germline V gene sequence: CDR1 MDHEN, CDR2 SYDVKM. The CDR3 extends over 16 amino acids.

J is TRBJ1-1 and V is TRBV5-6; 7 bases fit TRBD1. J was trimmed by 6 bases and V by 4 bases; bases with no gene match: 12. The CDR3 spans 15 residues. Germline V CDR1 and CDR2: SGHDT, YYEEEE. In DNA, the CDR3 is TGTGCCAGCAGCCCCAACCCCGACAGGGTCTCTGAAGCTTTCTTT. It is translated as CASSPNPDRVSEAFF.

V is TRBV18 and J is TRBJ1-5; no clear D gene. The V end lost 2 bases, the J end lost 0 bases, and 8 bases lay between the germline ends. Germline lookup yields CDR1 KGHSH and CDR2 LQKENI. This CDR3 is 15 amino acids long. The CDR3 here is CASSPERGSNQPQHF. The CDR3 nucleotides are TGTGCCAGCTCACCAGAGCGGGGTAGCAATCAGCCCCAGCATTTT.

The chain carries TRBV2 and TRBJ1-6; D uncertain. Trimming left V 6 bases short and J 0 bases short, with 12 bases between. Per the germline V gene, CDR1 is SNHLY and CDR2 is FYNNEI. The CDR3 has 16 residues. CDR3 sequence reads: CASRSSGSSYNSPLHF. Here the CDR3 DNA reads TGTGCCAGCAGATCGTCTGGGAGCTCCTATAATTCACCCCTCCACTTT.

The CDR3 DNA is TGCGCCAGCAGTGAGTCGTCCAGGGGGCGCGACTGCGAGCAGTACTTC. Translation: CASSESSRGRDCEQYF. The chain couples TRBV10-1 to TRBJ2-7; TRBD1 matches 8 bases. The CDR3 loop spans 16 amino acids. Germline V lookup: CDR1 WNHNN, CDR2 SYGVQD (reference sequence). V trimming: 0 bases; J trimming: 6 bases; junction bases outside the gene matches: 10.

V is TRBV12-3 or TRBV12-4 and J is TRBJ1-4, with 9 nucleotides matching TRBD1. This CDR3 region has 13 residues. Germline trimming cut 6 bases from V and 8 bases from J; bases unmatched to any gene: 4. Here the CDR3 DNA reads TGTGCCAGCAGACAGGGGGCTGGCGAAAAACTGTTTTTT. This sequence encodes CASRQGAGEKLFF.

V is TRBV4-1 and J is TRBJ2-3; 13 bases are a match to TRBD2. The CDR3 totals 16 residues. V lost 4 bases and J lost 3; bases outside the gene matches: 4. The germline V gene encodes CDR1 MGHRA and CDR2 YSYEKL. In DNA, the CDR3 is TGCGCCAGCAGCCTAACTAGCGGGGGGGCAACAGATACGCAGTATTTT. This sequence encodes CASSLTSGGATDTQYF.

This chain uses TRBV6-5 with TRBJ2-7; D could derive from TRBD1 or TRBD2 (5 bases each). The germline V and J ends were trimmed by 2 bases and 4 bases, with 15 bases remaining between them. The germline CDR1 and CDR2 sequences are MNHEY and SVGAGI. The CDR3 covers 15 residues. The CDR3 reads CASSYDGTRGYEQYV. CDR3 bases: TGTGCCAGCAGTTACGATGGGACCCGTGGGTACGAGCAGTACGTC.